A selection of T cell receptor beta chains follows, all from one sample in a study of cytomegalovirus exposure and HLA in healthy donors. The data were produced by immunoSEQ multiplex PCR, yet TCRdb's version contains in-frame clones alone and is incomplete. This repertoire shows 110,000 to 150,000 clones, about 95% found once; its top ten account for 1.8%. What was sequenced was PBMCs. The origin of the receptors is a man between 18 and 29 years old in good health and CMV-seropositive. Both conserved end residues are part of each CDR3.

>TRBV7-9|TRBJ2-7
CASSLSLHEQYF
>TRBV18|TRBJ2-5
CASSPPSGQETQYF
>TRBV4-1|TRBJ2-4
CASSQEGTGPLAKNIQYF
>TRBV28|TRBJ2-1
CASSFFRLAGTNEQFF
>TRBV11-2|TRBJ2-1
CASRSTGTSGRGEQFF
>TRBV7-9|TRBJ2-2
CASSFRAGATGELFF
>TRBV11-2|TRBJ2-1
CASSLTYYNEQFF
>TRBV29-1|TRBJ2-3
CSVTLAGASTDTQYF
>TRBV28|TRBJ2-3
CASRPGLVATDTQYF
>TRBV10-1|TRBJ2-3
CASIITPGDTQYF
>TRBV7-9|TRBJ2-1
CASSALAGEPSYNEQFF
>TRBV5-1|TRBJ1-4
CASSLGTGVEKLFF
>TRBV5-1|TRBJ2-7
CASSSGLAGFSSYEQYF
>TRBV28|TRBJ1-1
CASSEDTRTNTEAFF
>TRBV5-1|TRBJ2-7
CASSSGSGKAYEQYF
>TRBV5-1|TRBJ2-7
CASSLGQLTLSYEQYF
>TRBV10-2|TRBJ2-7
CASSTGPGIDYEQYF
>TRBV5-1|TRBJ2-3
CASSLTSGRADTQYF
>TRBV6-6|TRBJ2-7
CASSYSGGSYEQYF
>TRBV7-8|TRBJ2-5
CASSLEGEAETQYF
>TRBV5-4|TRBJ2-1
CASSSGTTRYNEQFF
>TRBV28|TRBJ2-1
CASSPRGGVSEQFF
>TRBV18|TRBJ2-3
CASSPEVGTDTQYF
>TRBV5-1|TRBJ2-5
CASRAGQVQETQYF
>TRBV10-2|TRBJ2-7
CASSSITSYEQYF
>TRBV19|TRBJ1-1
CASSAGGSTEAFF
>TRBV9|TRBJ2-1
CASGTSGSYNEQFF
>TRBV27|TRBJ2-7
CASSLLGSRLDYEQYF
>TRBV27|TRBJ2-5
CASTTTGGRGGTQYF
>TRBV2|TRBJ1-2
CASSETGTGVYGYTF
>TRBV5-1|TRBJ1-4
CASRPGLSNEKLFF
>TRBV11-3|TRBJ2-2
CASSVGNRGLAGNTGELFF
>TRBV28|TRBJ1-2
CASSFGEYGYTF
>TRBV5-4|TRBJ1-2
CASSLEGRGYGYTF
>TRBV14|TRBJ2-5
CASSPAGVQETQYF
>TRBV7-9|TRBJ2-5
CASSLGTSAETQYF
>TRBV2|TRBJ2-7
CASSGQGKSYEQYF
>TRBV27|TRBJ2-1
CASSSNRGFNEQFF
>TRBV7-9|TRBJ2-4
CASSPSGRQNIQYF
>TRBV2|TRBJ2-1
CASSEKRQGQLDEQFF
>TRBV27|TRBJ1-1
CASSLGGMNTEAFF